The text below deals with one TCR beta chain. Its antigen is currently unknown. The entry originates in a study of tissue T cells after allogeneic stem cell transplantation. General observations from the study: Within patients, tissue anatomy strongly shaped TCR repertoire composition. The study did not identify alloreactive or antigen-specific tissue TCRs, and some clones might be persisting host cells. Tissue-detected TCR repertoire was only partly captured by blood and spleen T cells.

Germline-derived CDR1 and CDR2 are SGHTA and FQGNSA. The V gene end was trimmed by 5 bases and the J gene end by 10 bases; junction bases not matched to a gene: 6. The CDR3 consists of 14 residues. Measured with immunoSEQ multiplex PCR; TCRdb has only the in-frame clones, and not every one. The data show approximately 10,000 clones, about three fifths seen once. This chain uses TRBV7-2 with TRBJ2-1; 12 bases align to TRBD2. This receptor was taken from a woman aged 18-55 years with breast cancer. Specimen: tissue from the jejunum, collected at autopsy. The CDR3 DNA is TGTGCCAGCAGCCCTAGCGGGAGGGCCAGAGAGCAGTTCTTC. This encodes CASSPSGRAREQFF.